This entry lists 3 T cell receptor beta chains sequenced from one sample in a study of blood T cells in healthy people across ages. Sample-barcoded 5' priming and a J-beta primer mix drove a second PCR of about 7 to 11 cycles. TCRdb ran MiXCR on the 5' RACE reads and lists one entry per CDR3 protein. The profile covers around 650,000 distinct CDR3 sequences, with approximately 30% appearing a single time and 15% taken by the ten largest. Input material: blood. Receptors were obtained from a woman aged 80 or older in good health.

The V and J genes are TRBV25-1 and TRBJ1-2; D call uncertain. The CDR3 extends over 12 amino acids. The germline gives CDR1 MGHDK, CDR2 SYGVNS. Trimming removed 4 bases from V and 4 bases from J, with 7 bases in between. The CDR3 reads CASSVQSYGYTF. In DNA, the CDR3 is TGTGCCAGCAGTGTGCAGAGCTATGGCTACACCTTC.

This clonotype was found many times. A much larger clone differs by one base, so this may be a read error. The J gene is TRBJ2-7, the V gene TRBV20-1, with 9 bases identical to TRBD1. Germline trimming cut 0 bases from V and 3 bases from J; bases unmatched to any gene: 6. This CDR3 contains 15 residues. From germline, CDR1 is DFQATT and CDR2 SNEGSKA (reference sequence). CDR3 coding DNA: TGCAGTGCTAGAGACCAGGACAGGGGCCGCTACGAGCAGTACTTC. This gives the protein CSARDQDRGRYEQYF.

This clonotype has a count of ten or more. The gene calls are TRBV12-3 or TRBV12-4 and TRBJ2-4; D gene unclear. The germline V and J ends were trimmed by 3 bases and 8 bases, with 14 bases remaining between them. The CDR3 totals 14 residues. The CDR3: CASSLTAARDIQYF. The CDR3 region has the DNA TGTGCCAGCAGTTTGACCGCAGCTAGGGACATTCAGTACTTC.